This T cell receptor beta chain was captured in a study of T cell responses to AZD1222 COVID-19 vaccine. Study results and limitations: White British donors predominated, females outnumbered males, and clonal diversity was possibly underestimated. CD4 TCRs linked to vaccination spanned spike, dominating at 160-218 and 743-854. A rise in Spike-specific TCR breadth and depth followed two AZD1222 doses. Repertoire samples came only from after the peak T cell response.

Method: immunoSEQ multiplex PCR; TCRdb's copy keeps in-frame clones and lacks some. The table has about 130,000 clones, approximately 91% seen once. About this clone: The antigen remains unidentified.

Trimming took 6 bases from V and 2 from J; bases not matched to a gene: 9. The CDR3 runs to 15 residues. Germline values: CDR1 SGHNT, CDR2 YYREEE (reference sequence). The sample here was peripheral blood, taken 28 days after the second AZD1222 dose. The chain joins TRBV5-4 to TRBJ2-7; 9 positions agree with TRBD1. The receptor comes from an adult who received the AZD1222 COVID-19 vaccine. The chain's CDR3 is CASTNRDRATYEQYF. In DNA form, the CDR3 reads TGTGCCAGCACAAACCGGGACAGGGCTACCTACGAGCAGTACTTC.